The source of this TCR beta chain is a study of blood T cell repertoires in COVID-19. Study at large: Samples representing acute and convalescent COVID-19 were sourced from the United States, Italy and Spain. From T cells, B-cell-depleted T cells, or PBMCs came the material, which was cDNA or gDNA.

Germline V gives CDR1 SGHAT, CDR2 FQNNGV. V dropped 5 bases and J dropped 5 bases, with 18 bases sitting between them. The CDR3 length is 15 residues. Per the original methods: Amplification with reference gene primers provided the estimates of nucleated cell counts. TCRdb's copy holds only in-frame clones and misses some; the assay was immunoSEQ multiplex PCR. That table furnishes V, J and clone size, whereas the DNA furnished D and trimming. Of 90,000 to 150,000 clones in the sample, 65% to 90% were seen once. The V and J genes are TRBV11-2 and TRBJ1-1; no clear D. The sample consisted of peripheral blood. This sequence originates from a man aged 80 or over with acute or convalescent COVID-19. CDR3 in DNA: TGTGCCAGCAGCGGAAGTCACGCTAGAGGGACTGAAGCTTTCTTT. This sequence encodes CASSGSHARGTEAFF.